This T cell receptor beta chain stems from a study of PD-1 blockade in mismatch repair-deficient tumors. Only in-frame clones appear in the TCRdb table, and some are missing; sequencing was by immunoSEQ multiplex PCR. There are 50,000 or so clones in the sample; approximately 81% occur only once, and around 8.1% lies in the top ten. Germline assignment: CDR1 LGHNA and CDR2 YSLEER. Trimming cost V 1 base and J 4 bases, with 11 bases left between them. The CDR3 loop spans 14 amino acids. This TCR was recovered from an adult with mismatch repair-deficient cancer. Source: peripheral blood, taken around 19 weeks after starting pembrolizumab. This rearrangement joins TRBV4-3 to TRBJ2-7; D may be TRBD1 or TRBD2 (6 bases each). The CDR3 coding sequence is TGCGCCAGCAGCCAAGCTTGGAGGGGGTACGAGCAGTACTTC. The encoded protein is CASSQAWRGYEQYF.